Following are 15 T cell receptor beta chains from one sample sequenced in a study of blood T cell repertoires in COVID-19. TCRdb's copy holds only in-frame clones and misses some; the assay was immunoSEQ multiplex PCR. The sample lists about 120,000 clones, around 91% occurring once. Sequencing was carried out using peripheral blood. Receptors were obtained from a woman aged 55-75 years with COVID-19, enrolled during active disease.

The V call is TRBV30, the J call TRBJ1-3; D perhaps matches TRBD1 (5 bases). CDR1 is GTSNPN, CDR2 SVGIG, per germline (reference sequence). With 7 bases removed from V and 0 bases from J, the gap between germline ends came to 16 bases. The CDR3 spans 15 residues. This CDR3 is CASLAGRISGNTIYF. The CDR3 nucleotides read TGTGCCTCACTCGCGGGACGGATCTCTGGAAACACCATATATTTT.

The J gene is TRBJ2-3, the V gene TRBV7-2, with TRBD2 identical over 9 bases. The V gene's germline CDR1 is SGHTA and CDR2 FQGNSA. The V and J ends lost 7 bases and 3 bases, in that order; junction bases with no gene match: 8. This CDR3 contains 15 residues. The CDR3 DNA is TGTGCCAGCACTCTCGTGAGCGGGGGGACAGATACGCAGTATTTT. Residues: CASTLVSGGTDTQYF. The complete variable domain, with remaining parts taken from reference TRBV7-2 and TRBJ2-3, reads GAGVSQSPSNKVTEKGKDVELRCDPISGHTALYWYRQSLGQGLEFLIYFQGNSAPDKSGLPSDRFSAERTGGSVSTLTIQRTQQEDSAVYLCASTLVSGGTDTQYFGPGTRLTVL.

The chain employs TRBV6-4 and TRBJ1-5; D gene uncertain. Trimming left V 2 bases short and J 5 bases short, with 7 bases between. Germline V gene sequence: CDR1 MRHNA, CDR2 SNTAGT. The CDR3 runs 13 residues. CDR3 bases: TGTGCCAGCAGTGACAGCATGGATCAGCCCCAGCATTTT. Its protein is CASSDSMDQPQHF.

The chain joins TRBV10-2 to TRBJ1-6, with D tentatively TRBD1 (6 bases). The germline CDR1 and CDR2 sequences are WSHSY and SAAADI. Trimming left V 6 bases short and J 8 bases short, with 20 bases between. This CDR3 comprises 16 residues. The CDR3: CASRIGAGEKYSPLHF. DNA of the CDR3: TGCGCCAGCAGGATTGGGGCAGGGGAGAAGTATTCACCCCTCCACTTT.

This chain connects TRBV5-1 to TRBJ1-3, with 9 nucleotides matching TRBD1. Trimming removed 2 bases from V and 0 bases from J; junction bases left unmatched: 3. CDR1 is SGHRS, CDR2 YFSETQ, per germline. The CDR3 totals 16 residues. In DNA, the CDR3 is TGCGCCAGCAGCTTCACGGGACAGGGCTCTGGAAACACCATATATTTT. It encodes CASSFTGQGSGNTIYF.

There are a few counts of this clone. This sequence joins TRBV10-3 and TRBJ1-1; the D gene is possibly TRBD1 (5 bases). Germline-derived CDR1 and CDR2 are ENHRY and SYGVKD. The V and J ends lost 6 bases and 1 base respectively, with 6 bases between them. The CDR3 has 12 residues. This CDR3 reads CAIRQGNTEAFF. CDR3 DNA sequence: TGTGCCATCAGGCAGGGGAACACTGAAGCTTTCTTT.

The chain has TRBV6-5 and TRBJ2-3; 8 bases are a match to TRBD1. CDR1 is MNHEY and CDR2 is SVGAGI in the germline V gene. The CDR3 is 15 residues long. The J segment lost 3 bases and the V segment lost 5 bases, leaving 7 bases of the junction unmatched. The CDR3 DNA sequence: TGTGCCAGCAGTCCCCGGACAGGGTGGACAGATACGCAGTATTTT. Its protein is CASSPRTGWTDTQYF.

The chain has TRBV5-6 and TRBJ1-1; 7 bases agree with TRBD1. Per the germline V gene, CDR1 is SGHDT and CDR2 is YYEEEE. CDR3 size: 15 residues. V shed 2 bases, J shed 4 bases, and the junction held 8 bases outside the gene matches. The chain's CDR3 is CASSFRRGLGTEAFF. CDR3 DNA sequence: TGTGCCAGCAGCTTTCGTAGGGGGCTAGGCACTGAAGCTTTCTTT.

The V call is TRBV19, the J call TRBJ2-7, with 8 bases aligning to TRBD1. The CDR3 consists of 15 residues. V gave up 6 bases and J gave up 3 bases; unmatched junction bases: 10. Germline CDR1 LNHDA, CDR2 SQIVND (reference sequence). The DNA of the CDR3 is TGTGCCAGTAGCCCTTTCCGGGACAGGAGCTACGAGCAGTACTTC. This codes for CASSPFRDRSYEQYF. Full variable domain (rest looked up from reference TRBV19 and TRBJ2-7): DGGITQSPKYLFRKEGQNVTLSCEQNLNHDAMYWYRQDPGQGLRLIYYSQIVNDFQKGDIAEGYSVSREKKESFPLTVTSAQKNPTAFYLCASSPFRDRSYEQYFGPGTRLTVT.

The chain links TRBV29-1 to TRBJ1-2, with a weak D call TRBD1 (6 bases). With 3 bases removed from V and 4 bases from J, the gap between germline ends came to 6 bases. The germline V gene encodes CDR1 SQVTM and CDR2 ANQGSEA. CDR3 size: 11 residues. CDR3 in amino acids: CSVDRGYGYTF. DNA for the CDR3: TGCAGCGTTGACAGGGGCTATGGCTACACCTTC. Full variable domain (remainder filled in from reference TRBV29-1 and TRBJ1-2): SAVISQKPSRDICQRGTSLTIQCQVDSQVTMMFWYRQQPGQSLTLIATANQGSEATYESGFVIDKFPISRPNLTFSTLTVSNMSPEDSSIYLCSVDRGYGYTFGSGTRLTVV.

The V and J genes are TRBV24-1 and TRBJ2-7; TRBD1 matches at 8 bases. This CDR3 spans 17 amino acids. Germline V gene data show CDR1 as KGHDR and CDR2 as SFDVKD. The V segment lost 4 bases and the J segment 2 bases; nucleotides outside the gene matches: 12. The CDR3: CATSDLTGVVLTYEQYF. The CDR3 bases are TGTGCCACCAGTGACCTGACAGGGGTGGTTTTGACCTACGAGCAGTACTTC.

The CDR3 loop is CASKGERTGTDTQYF. CDR3 in DNA: TGTGCCAGCAAAGGAGAAAGGACAGGGACAGATACGCAGTATTTT. The V call is TRBV5-5, the J call TRBJ2-3, with 8 bases fitting TRBD1. The CDR3 has 15 amino acids. CDR1 SGHKS and CDR2 YYEKEE come from the germline V gene (reference sequence). Trimming cost V 6 bases and J 3 bases; bases outside gene matches: 9.

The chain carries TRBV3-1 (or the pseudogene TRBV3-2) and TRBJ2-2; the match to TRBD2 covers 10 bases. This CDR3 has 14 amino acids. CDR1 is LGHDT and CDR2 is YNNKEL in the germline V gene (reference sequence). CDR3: CASGSGGAGGELFF. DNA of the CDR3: TGTGCGTCCGGAAGCGGGGGGGCCGGCGGGGAGCTGTTTTTT.

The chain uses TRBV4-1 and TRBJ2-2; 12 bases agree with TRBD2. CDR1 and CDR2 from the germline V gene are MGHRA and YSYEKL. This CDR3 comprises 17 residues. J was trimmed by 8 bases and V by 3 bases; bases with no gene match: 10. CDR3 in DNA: TGCGCCAGCAGCCAGCTCCGAGCACTAGCGGGGGGTGGGGAGCTGTTTTTT. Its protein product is CASSQLRALAGGGELFF.

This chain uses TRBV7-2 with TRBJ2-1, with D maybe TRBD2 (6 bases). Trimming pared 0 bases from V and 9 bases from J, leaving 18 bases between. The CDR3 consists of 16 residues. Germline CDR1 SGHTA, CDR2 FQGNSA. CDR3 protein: CASSLAGTGGSTEQFF. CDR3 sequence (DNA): TGTGCCAGCAGCTTAGCTGGCACCGGGGGTTCCACTGAGCAGTTCTTC. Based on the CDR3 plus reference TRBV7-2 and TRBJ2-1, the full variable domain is GAGVSQSPSNKVTEKGKDVELRCDPISGHTALYWYRQSLGQGLEFLIYFQGNSAPDKSGLPSDRFSAERTGGSVSTLTIQRTQQEDSAVYLCASSLAGTGGSTEQFFGPGTRLTVL.